Reported below is one T cell receptor (beta chain). Its target is not known. Other DNA sequences of this sample code for an identical CDR3. The data stem from a study of OX40 agonist ivuxolimab in advanced cancers. Study context: Prior anti-PD-1, anti-PD-L1 or anti-CTLA-4 therapy was allowed; over 30% had some. General study findings and limits: Undetermined was the antigen specificity of the expanded peripheral T cells.

The data were produced by immunoSEQ multiplex PCR, yet TCRdb's version contains in-frame clones alone and is incomplete. The sample includes tens of thousands of clones, about 86% of them seen just once. Trimming took 6 bases from V and 3 from J, leaving 8 bases between them. The germline V gene encodes CDR1 DFQATT and CDR2 SNEGSKA (reference sequence). This CDR3 is built from 11 residues. This TCR derives from an adult with an advanced solid tumor such as melanoma, head and neck, liver or kidney cancer. This chain joins TRBV20-1 and TRBJ1-1; D remains ambiguous. This sample comprised CD4+ or CD8+ T cells sorted from blood, obtained in a trial of the OX40 agonist ivuxolimab. CDR3: CSARGDTEAFF. CDR3 sequence (DNA): TGCAGTGCCCGGGGAGACACTGAAGCTTTCTTT.